The 20 T cell receptor beta chains below all came from one sample that was sequenced in a study of T cell changes during pregnancy in multiple sclerosis. Libraries were prepared by immunoSEQ multiplex PCR; TCRdb keeps only in-frame clonotypes and omits some of them. Of about 76,000 clones in the sample, approximately 94% are singletons; the top ten hold approximately 0.58%. Sequenced here: peripheral blood, sampled in the third trimester of pregnancy. The receptors were sampled from a female donor with multiple sclerosis, enrolled in a pregnancy study.

CDR3 nucleotide sequence: TGTGCCATCAGGGAAACAGATACCGGGGAGCTGTTTTTT. Amino acid sequence: CAIRETDTGELFF. The chain links TRBV10-3 to TRBJ2-2; no reliable D call. Germline V gives CDR1 ENHRY, CDR2 SYGVKD. V shed 6 bases and J shed 5 bases, with 10 bases lying between them. The CDR3 spans 13 residues.

This clone was picked up one time. The rearrangement links TRBV7-2 to TRBJ2-5; D may be TRBD1 (5 bases). V gave up 1 base and J gave up 5 bases, with 11 bases separating them. CDR3 length equals 14 residues. Germline-derived CDR1 and CDR2 are SGHTA and FQGNSA. The CDR3 region is CASSLDLRVETQYF. CDR3 bases: TGTGCCAGCAGCTTAGACCTCAGGGTGGAGACCCAGTACTTC.

This chain links TRBV19 with TRBJ2-2; perhaps TRBD1 as D (6 bases). There are 14 residues in the CDR3. Looked up from germline, CDR1 is LNHDA and CDR2 is SQIVND (reference sequence). Trimming cost V 4 bases and J 4 bases, with 10 bases left between them. In nucleotides, the CDR3 is TGTGCCAGTAGTAACAGGGTGGGCACCGGGGAGCTGTTTTTT. Translating gives CASSNRVGTGELFF.

The chain is built from TRBV6-1 and TRBJ2-1; 7 bases are shared with TRBD1. Germline V lookup: CDR1 MNHNS, CDR2 SASEGT. There are 14 residues in the CDR3. After removal of 4 bases from V and 4 bases from J, the junction contained 4 bases not matched to a gene. The CDR3 loop reads CASSAWDRYNEQFF. Written as DNA, the CDR3 is TGTGCCAGCAGTGCATGGGACAGATACAATGAGCAGTTCTTC.

V and J are TRBV25-1 and TRBJ2-5; TRBD2 is a possible D gene (5 bases). Germline V gene data show CDR1 as MGHDK and CDR2 as SYGVNS. The CDR3 sequence is 14 residues long. The V end was cut by 5 bases, the J end by 0 bases, with 10 bases between. CDR3 residues: CASSRPGNQETQYF. The CDR3 nucleotides read TGTGCCAGCAGTCGCCCGGGGAACCAAGAGACCCAGTACTTC.

A remark on this clone: The same CDR3 also results from other DNA sequences found in this sample. The chain combines TRBV6-6 with TRBJ2-1; 10 nucleotides line up with TRBD2. The V gene end was trimmed by 0 bases and the J gene end by 6 bases; junction bases not matched to a gene: 2. The germline V gene encodes CDR1 MNHNY and CDR2 SVGAGI (reference sequence). The CDR3 extends over 15 amino acids. CDR3: CASSYSASGGNEQFF. DNA of the CDR3: TGTGCCAGCAGTTACTCGGCTAGCGGGGGCAATGAGCAGTTCTTC.

This chain links TRBV10-2 with TRBJ1-3; D is undetermined. V was shortened by 3 bases and J by 0 bases, with 6 bases between the two germline ends. This CDR3 contains 14 residues. Germline V gene lookup returns CDR1 WSHSY and CDR2 SAAADI. CDR3 DNA sequence: TGCGCCAGCAGTGATGCCAGCTCTGGAAACACCATATATTTT. It specifies CASSDASSGNTIYF.

V usage is TRBV5-4 and J usage is TRBJ1-2, with D possibly matching TRBD1 (5 bases). V gave up 5 bases and J gave up 1 base, with 12 bases separating them. CDR1 is SGHNT and CDR2 is YYREEE in the germline V gene (reference sequence). The CDR3 sequence is 14 residues long. The chain's CDR3 is CASSPRQINYGYTF. The CDR3 DNA sequence: TGTGCCAGCAGTCCTCGACAGATTAACTATGGCTACACCTTC.

This sequence joins TRBV6-4 and TRBJ1-6; TRBD1 is a possible D gene (5 bases). Deletions cut 5 bases from V and 5 bases from J, with 13 bases between. The CDR3 spans 15 residues. CDR1 MRHNA and CDR2 SNTAGT come from the germline V gene. CDR3 amino acids: CASSQGEMDNSPLHF. CDR3 nucleotides: TGTGCCAGCAGTCAGGGTGAGATGGATAATTCACCCCTCCACTTT.

The chain recombines TRBV5-8 with TRBJ2-1; 7 bases are a match to TRBD1. The CDR3 runs 15 residues. Germline loops: CDR1 SGHTS, CDR2 YDEGEE. Trimming at V came to 4 bases and at J to 4 bases, leaving 8 bases not matched to a gene. The CDR3 DNA follows: TGTGCCAGCAGCGACGGGACAGAGGATTACAATGAGCAGTTCTTC. Translated, it gives CASSDGTEDYNEQFF. Full variable domain (outside the CDR3, taken from reference TRBV5-8 and TRBJ2-1): EAGVTQSPTHLIKTRGQQATLRCSPISGHTSVYWYQQALGLGLQFLLWYDEGEERNRGNFPPRFSGRQFPNYSSELNVNALELEDSALYLCASSDGTEDYNEQFFGPGTRLTVL.

The rearrangement uses TRBV2 and TRBJ1-1; 10 bases fit TRBD1. The CDR3 has 15 residues. With 6 bases clipped from V and 5 bases from J, the junction kept 9 bases outside the gene matches. CDR1 is SNHLY, CDR2 FYNNEI, per germline. The CDR3: CASSKDRGQRTEAFF. Here the CDR3 DNA reads TGTGCCAGCAGCAAAGACAGGGGGCAGAGGACTGAAGCTTTCTTT.

The rearrangement joins TRBV7-3 to TRBJ2-1; 11 bases align to TRBD1. This CDR3 spans 17 amino acids. J lost 8 bases, V lost 1 base, and 10 bases had no gene match. Germline CDR1 is SGHTA and CDR2 is FQGTGA. The CDR3 is CASSLISSPGQGDEQFF. The DNA for the CDR3 is TGTGCCAGCAGCTTAATCTCGTCGCCGGGACAGGGGGATGAGCAGTTCTTC.

The rearrangement links TRBV2 to TRBJ1-5; D perhaps matches TRBD1 (5 bases). The germline V and J ends were trimmed by 6 bases and 5 bases, with 8 bases remaining between them. The CDR3 extends over 12 amino acids. Germline V gene data show CDR1 as SNHLY and CDR2 as FYNNEI. The CDR3 DNA sequence: TGTGCCAGCAGAGGGGATTATCAGCCCCAGCATTTT. Translating gives CASRGDYQPQHF.

V is TRBV5-6 and J is TRBJ1-4; 8 bases align to TRBD1. With V trimmed by 1 base and J by 10 bases, 6 bases remained unmatched. The germline V gene has CDR1 SGHDT and CDR2 YYEEEE. The CDR3 is made up of 14 amino acids. The CDR3 DNA reads TGTGCCAGCAGCTTGCGGGCAGGGGGCGGAAAACTGTTTTTT. Translated, it gives CASSLRAGGGKLFF.

V and J are TRBV5-5 and TRBJ2-7; the match to TRBD1 covers 7 bases. The CDR3 totals 12 residues. Germline CDR1 and CDR2: SGHKS and YYEKEE (reference sequence). V dropped 6 bases and J dropped 7; count of bases not matched to a gene: 7. CDR3 sequence: CASTWTGEEQYF. The CDR3 DNA is TGTGCCAGCACCTGGACAGGTGAAGAGCAGTACTTC.

The chain uses TRBV25-1 and TRBJ1-6, with D tentatively TRBD1 (6 bases). Germline V gives CDR1 MGHDK, CDR2 SYGVNS. The CDR3 contains 13 residues. The germline V and J ends were trimmed by 5 bases and 10 bases, with 12 bases remaining between them. The CDR3 is CASSRDIASPLHF. As DNA, the CDR3 is TGTGCCAGCAGTCGGGACATAGCGTCACCCCTCCACTTT. The variable domain in full, with the rest retrieved from reference TRBV25-1 and TRBJ1-6, is EADIYQTPRYLVIGTGKKITLECSQTMGHDKMYWYQQDPGMELHLIHYSYGVNSTEKGDLSSESTVSRIRTEHFPLTLESARPSHTSQYLCASSRDIASPLHFGNGTRLTVT.

The chain recombines TRBV6-5 with TRBJ2-7, with D possibly TRBD1 on 7 matching bases. This CDR3 has 14 residues. Trimming removed 11 bases at V and 1 base at J, with 18 bases between. The germline V gene has CDR1 MNHEY and CDR2 SVGAGI. The CDR3 reads CASGGGRKSYEQYF. The CDR3 nucleotides read TGTGCCTCAGGGGGAGGTCGCAAGTCCTACGAGCAGTACTTC.

This sequence joins TRBV12-5 and TRBJ2-1; possible D gene TRBD1, 5 bases. The V and J ends lost 1 base and 10 bases respectively, with 14 bases between them. The CDR3 totals 14 residues. Germline CDR1 reads LGHNT; CDR2 reads FRNRAP. The CDR3 region is CASGLALRDSEQFF. The CDR3 coding sequence is TGTGCTAGTGGTTTGGCCCTTCGAGACAGCGAGCAGTTCTTC.

The chain recombines TRBV7-2 with TRBJ1-3; 9 positions match TRBD1. This CDR3 spans 20 amino acids. Germline CDR1 is SGHTA and CDR2 is FQGNSA. Unmatched junction bases numbered 13, after V lost 0 bases and J lost 1 base. This CDR3 is CASSLAVLRTGGRSGNTIYF. The CDR3 bases are TGTGCCAGCAGCTTAGCGGTCTTGAGAACAGGGGGCAGGTCTGGAAACACCATATATTTT.

The chain combines TRBV5-1 with TRBJ1-1; D is perhaps TRBD1 (6 bases). This CDR3 region has 14 residues. The V gene lost 0 bases and the J gene lost 4 bases, with 10 bases spanning the gap. Germline V gene sequence: CDR1 SGHRS, CDR2 YFSETQ. This CDR3 reads CASSLAGQITEAFF. The CDR3 DNA reads TGCGCCAGCAGCTTGGCCGGACAGATCACTGAAGCTTTCTTT.